This T cell receptor beta chain was identified in a study of blood T cell repertoires in COVID-19. Study summary: Samples representing acute and convalescent COVID-19 were sourced from the United States, Italy and Spain. T cells, B-cell-depleted T cells, or PBMCs supplied cDNA or gDNA.

This clone was observed once. As originally analysed: Reference gene primer amplification in the assay estimated nucleated cell counts. The table came from immunoSEQ multiplex PCR; TCRdb's copy has only in-frame clones and leaves some out. V, J and clone size were drawn from that table, and D and trimming were deduced from the DNA. This table has about 64,000 clones, over 75% appearing once. V lost 4 bases to trimming and J lost 6 bases, with 10 bases between them. The germline CDR1 and CDR2 sequences are SNHLY and FYNNEI. The length of the CDR3 is 13 residues. The gene calls are TRBV2 and TRBJ1-5; D is ambiguous. This TCR was sampled from a man aged 65 to 79 with acute or convalescent COVID-19. The specimen was peripheral blood. The CDR3 DNA reads as TGTGCCAGCAGTGGCCAGGAGGGTCAGCCCCAGCATTTT. Translation: CASSGQEGQPQHF. Together with reference TRBV2 and TRBJ1-5, the CDR3 gives the full variable domain: EPEVTQTPSHQVTQMGQEVILRCVPISNHLYFYWYRQILGQKVEFLVSFYNNEISEKSEIFDDQFSVERPDGSNFTLKIRSTKLEDSAMYFCASSGQEGQPQHFGDGTRLSIL.